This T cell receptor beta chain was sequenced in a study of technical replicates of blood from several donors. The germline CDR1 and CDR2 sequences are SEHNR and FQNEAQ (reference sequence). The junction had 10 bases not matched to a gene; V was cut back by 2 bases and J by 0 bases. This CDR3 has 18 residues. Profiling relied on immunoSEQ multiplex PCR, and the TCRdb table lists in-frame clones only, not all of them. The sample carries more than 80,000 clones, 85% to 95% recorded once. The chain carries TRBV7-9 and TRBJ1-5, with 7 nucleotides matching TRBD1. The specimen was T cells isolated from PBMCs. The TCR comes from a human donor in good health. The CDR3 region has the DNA TGTGCCAGCAGCTTAATTCCAGGGGGGATTTATAGCAATCAGCCCCAGCATTTT. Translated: CASSLIPGGIYSNQPQHF.